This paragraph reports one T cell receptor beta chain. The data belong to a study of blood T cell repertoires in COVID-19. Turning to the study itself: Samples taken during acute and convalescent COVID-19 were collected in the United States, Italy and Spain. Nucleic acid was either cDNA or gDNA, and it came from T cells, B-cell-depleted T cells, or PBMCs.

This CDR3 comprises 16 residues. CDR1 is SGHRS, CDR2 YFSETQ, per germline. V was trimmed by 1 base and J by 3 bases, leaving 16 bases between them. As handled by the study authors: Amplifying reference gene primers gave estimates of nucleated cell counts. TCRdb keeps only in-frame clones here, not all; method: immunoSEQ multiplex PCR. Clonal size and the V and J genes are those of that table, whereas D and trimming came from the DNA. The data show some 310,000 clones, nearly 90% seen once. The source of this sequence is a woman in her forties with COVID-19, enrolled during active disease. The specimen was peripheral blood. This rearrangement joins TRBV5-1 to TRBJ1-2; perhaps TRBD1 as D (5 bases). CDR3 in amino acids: CASSLYRGSEDYGYTF. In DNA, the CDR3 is TGCGCCAGCAGCTTGTATAGGGGATCTGAGGACTATGGCTACACCTTC.